This T cell receptor beta chain was documented in a study of cytomegalovirus exposure and HLA in healthy donors. Study conclusions and caveats: According to the study, around 160 TCR beta chains were cytomegalovirus-associated. Within an earlier analysis, most TCR beta V segments proved productive either about 90% or about 30% of the time.

The CDR3 loop spans 13 amino acids. Germline V gene lookup returns CDR1 MDHEN and CDR2 SYDVKM. V was cut by 2 bases and J by 8 bases, with 12 bases left in between. The PCR had 60 Vbeta and 13 Jbeta primers. TCRdb's copy holds only in-frame clones and misses some; the assay was immunoSEQ multiplex PCR. The repertoire holds about 92,000 clones, with 69% as singletons. Details on this clone: Its antigen is currently unknown.

The gene calls are TRBV28 and TRBJ1-2; weak D call: TRBD1 (6 bases). This receptor was obtained from a man aged 45 to 65 in good health and CMV-seronegative. Sequencing input: PBMCs. The DNA for the CDR3 is TGTGCCAGCAGTTTACAGGCAGGGGAAGGCTACACCTTC. It translates to CASSLQAGEGYTF.